This TCR beta chain was found in a study of sequential checkpoint blockade in melanoma. Stated treatment: randomized to nivolumab then ipilimumab (arm A) or the reverse (arm B). None of the patients previously received DNA-damaging chemotherapy. From thawed PBMCs, live CD3+CD8+ cells negative for CD19 and CD56 were sorted. Trimming at V came to 6 bases and at J to 4 bases, leaving 5 bases not matched to a gene. The CDR3 runs to 13 residues. From germline, CDR1 is PRHDT and CDR2 FYEKMQ (reference sequence). Using immunoSEQ multiplex PCR, the repertoire was profiled, and TCRdb retains in-frame clones only, with some absent. Of some 20,000 clones in the sample, roughly 82% were seen once.

V and J are TRBV13 and TRBJ1-1; 7 nucleotides match TRBD1. The source of this sequence is a human donor with melanoma. Specimen: CD8+ T cells sorted from blood (inferred from file names), collected from a patient given nivolumab and ipilimumab in sequence. The CDR3 coding sequence is TGTGCCAGCAGTAACAGGGGATTCACTGAAGCTTTCTTT. Its translation is CASSNRGFTEAFF.